A single sample is the source of the 17 T cell receptor beta chains below, sequenced in a study of radiation and T cells in renal cell carcinoma. As to treatment: treatment-naive control, cytoreductive nephrectomy. Repertoires were generated with immunoSEQ multiplex PCR, while TCRdb's copy carries only in-frame clones and drops some. The sample includes 24,000 or so clones, nearly 60% seen only once; the top ten take approximately 23%. Sequenced here: tumor tissue, sampled from a patient whose treatment was nephrectomy without radiotherapy. The receptors originated from a middle-aged man with renal cell carcinoma.

V gene TRBV10-3 combines with J gene TRBJ1-1, with D perhaps TRBD1 (5 bases). V shed 8 bases and J shed 4 bases, with 14 bases lying between them. The CDR3 sequence is 13 residues long. The V gene's germline CDR1 is ENHRY and CDR2 SYGVKD. The CDR3 DNA follows: TGTGCCATCTCCAGGGAGGAGCGCACTGAAGCTTTCTTT. Translation gives CAISREERTEAFF.

There are a few counts of this clone. The chain recombines TRBV19 with TRBJ1-6, with unresolved D. CDR3 length: 12 residues. Trimming cost V 4 bases and J 9 bases, with 7 bases left between them. The germline CDR1 and CDR2 sequences are LNHDA and SQIVND (reference sequence). In DNA form, the CDR3 reads TGTGCCAGTAGTACGATCACTTCACCCCTCCACTTT. Its protein product is CASSTITSPLHF.

V gene TRBV19 combines with J gene TRBJ1-2, with 12 bases lining up with TRBD1. After removal of 3 bases from V and 4 bases from J, the junction contained 3 bases not matched to a gene. The CDR3 contains 15 residues. The V gene's germline CDR1 is LNHDA and CDR2 SQIVND (reference sequence). Written as DNA, the CDR3 is TGTGCCAGTAGTATCGGGACAGGGGGCGTCTATGGCTACACCTTC. Translating gives CASSIGTGGVYGYTF.

Relative to its sample, this clone is medium-sized. This sequence joins TRBV7-2 and TRBJ2-5; D gene ambiguous. V lost 5 bases to trimming and J lost 0 bases, with 4 bases between them. Germline CDR1 and CDR2: SGHTA and FQGNSA. The CDR3 totals 12 residues. The CDR3 sequence: CASSAYQETQYF. DNA for the CDR3: TGTGCCAGCAGCGCGTACCAAGAGACCCAGTACTTC.

This chain joins TRBV14 and TRBJ2-7; D tentatively reads TRBD1 or TRBD2 (5 bases each). Trimming removed 4 bases from V and 4 bases from J, with 11 bases in between. The CDR3 consists of 13 residues. Germline CDR1 and CDR2: SGHDN and FVKESK. CDR3 amino acids: CASSPGTVYEQYV. The CDR3 DNA reads as TGTGCCAGCAGCCCCGGGACCGTTTACGAGCAGTACGTC.

The chain employs TRBV5-1 and TRBJ2-1; weak D call: TRBD1 (6 bases). V was shortened by 2 bases and J by 8 bases, with 14 bases between the two germline ends. There are 14 residues in the CDR3. Germline loops: CDR1 SGHRS, CDR2 YFSETQ. CDR3 sequence: CASSLAPGVDEQFF. The DNA of the CDR3 is TGCGCCAGCAGCTTAGCTCCAGGGGTCGATGAGCAGTTCTTC.

This clone was counted only a few times. This CDR3 is CASSLGEVSYEQYF. DNA for the CDR3: TGTGCCAGCAGTTTGGGTGAGGTTTCCTACGAGCAGTACTTC. This rearrangement joins TRBV28 to TRBJ2-7, with no clear D. CDR3 length: 14 residues. V shed 3 bases and J shed 1 base, with 10 bases lying between them. Per germline, CDR1 MDHEN and CDR2 SYDVKM. The full variable domain, rest sourced from reference TRBV28 and TRBJ2-7, is DVKVTQSSRYLVKRTGEKVFLECVQDMDHENMFWYRQDPGLGLRLIYFSYDVKMKEKGDIPEGYSVSREKKERFSLILESASTNQTSMYLCASSLGEVSYEQYFGPGTRLTVT.

The rearrangement joins TRBV7-9 to TRBJ1-6; D ambiguous. Germline loops: CDR1 SEHNR, CDR2 FQNEAQ (reference sequence). V lost 6 bases and J lost 0, with 9 bases in between. The length of the CDR3 is 15 residues. CDR3 in DNA: TGTGCCAGCAGAAGTGGGGACTCCTATAATTCACCCCTCCACTTT. Residues: CASRSGDSYNSPLHF.

This clone was counted a few times. Other DNA sequences of this sample code for an identical CDR3. The chain recombines TRBV5-6 with TRBJ1-4, with D unclear. This CDR3 spans 13 amino acids. Germline values: CDR1 SGHDT, CDR2 YYEEEE. V lost 0 bases, J lost 8 bases, and 8 bases lay in between. The CDR3 nucleotides are TGTGCCAGCAGCTTGGTACGGGAGGAAAAACTGTTTTTT. It codes for CASSLVREEKLFF.

The chain links TRBV7-9 to TRBJ2-7, with 9 bases identical to TRBD1. The length of the CDR3 is 13 residues. In germline, CDR1 is SEHNR, CDR2 FQNEAQ (reference sequence). V shed 5 bases, J shed 4 bases, and the junction held 3 bases outside the gene matches. CDR3 DNA: TGTGCCAGCAGCCCACAGGGGGCGTACGAGCAGTACTTC. Protein: CASSPQGAYEQYF.

V gene TRBV11-3 combines with J gene TRBJ1-3; D is uncertain. Germline CDR1 reads SGHNT; CDR2 reads YENEEA. The CDR3 contains 13 residues. Trimming stripped 4 bases from V and 3 bases from J, with 7 bases between. The CDR3 protein is CASSSSSGNTIYF. In DNA, the CDR3 is TGTGCCAGCAGCTCAAGTAGTGGAAACACCATATATTTT.

J is TRBJ1-1 and V is TRBV7-9; TRBD1 might be the D (6 bases). Germline CDR1 is SEHNR and CDR2 is FQNEAQ (reference sequence). This CDR3 is built from 14 residues. V lost 3 bases and J 1 base, leaving 9 bases between the germline ends. CDR3 region: CASSFMDRNTEAFF. The CDR3, as DNA: TGTGCCAGCAGCTTCATGGACAGGAACACTGAAGCTTTCTTT.

This chain connects TRBV19 to TRBJ1-5; D gene unclear. CDR3 size: 15 residues. Trimming took 6 bases from V and 0 from J, leaving 12 bases between them. The germline CDR1 and CDR2 sequences are LNHDA and SQIVND (reference sequence). The CDR3 spells CASSGWTHSNQPQHF. Here the CDR3 DNA reads TGTGCCAGTAGCGGGTGGACCCATAGCAATCAGCCCCAGCATTTT.

The table lists this clone with a few counts. The chain joins TRBV18 to TRBJ2-5; D is undetermined. The CDR3 covers 13 residues. V lost 1 base, J lost 2 bases, and 5 bases lay in between. Germline V lookup: CDR1 KGHSH, CDR2 LQKENI. The CDR3 region has the DNA TGTGCCAGCTCACCACGCAAGCAAGAGACCCAGTACTTC. As protein: CASSPRKQETQYF.

This sequence joins TRBV7-6 and TRBJ1-1; D is unresolved. CDR3 length: 13 residues. The V and J ends lost 3 bases and 0 bases respectively, with 5 bases between them. CDR1 is SGHVS, CDR2 FNYEAQ, per germline. CDR3 protein: CASSFKVNTEAFF. CDR3 nucleotides: TGTGCCAGCAGCTTTAAGGTGAACACTGAAGCTTTCTTT.

This chain links TRBV2 with TRBJ2-3, with 9 bases fitting TRBD2. Germline CDR1 reads SNHLY; CDR2 reads FYNNEI. Trimming took 8 bases from V and 9 from J; bases not matched to a gene: 6. There are 12 residues in the CDR3. DNA of the CDR3: TGTGCCAGCGTGGCGGGAGGGCCCACGCAGTATTTT. Protein product: CASVAGGPTQYF.

The V and J genes are TRBV7-2 and TRBJ1-1; no clear D. The CDR3 is 14 amino acids. Looked up from germline, CDR1 is SGHTA and CDR2 is FQGNSA. V lost 0 bases, J lost 7 bases, and 12 bases lay in between. CDR3 coding DNA: TGTGCCAGCAGCTTAGCGCGGGCCGGGGTTGAAGCTTTCTTT. It specifies CASSLARAGVEAFF.